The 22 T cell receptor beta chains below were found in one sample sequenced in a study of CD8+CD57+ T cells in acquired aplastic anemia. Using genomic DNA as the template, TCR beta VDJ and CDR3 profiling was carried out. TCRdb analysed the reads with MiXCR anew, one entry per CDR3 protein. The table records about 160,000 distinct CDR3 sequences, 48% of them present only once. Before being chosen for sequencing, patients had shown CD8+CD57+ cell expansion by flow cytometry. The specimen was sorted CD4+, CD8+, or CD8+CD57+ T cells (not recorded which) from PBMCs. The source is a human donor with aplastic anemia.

The CDR3 protein is CASSILAGVYEQYF. CDR3 sequence (DNA): TGTGCCAGTAGTATACTAGCGGGAGTCTACGAGCAGTACTTC. The chain links TRBV19 to TRBJ2-7; 10 nucleotides agree with TRBD2. The germline CDR1 and CDR2 sequences are LNHDA and SQIVND (reference sequence). This CDR3 has 14 amino acids. The V segment lost 2 bases and the J segment 3 bases; nucleotides outside the gene matches: 1.

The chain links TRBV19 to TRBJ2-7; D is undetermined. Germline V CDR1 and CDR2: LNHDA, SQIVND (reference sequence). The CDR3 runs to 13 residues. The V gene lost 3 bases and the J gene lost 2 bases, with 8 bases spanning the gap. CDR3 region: CASSIKGAYEQYF. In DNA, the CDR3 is TGTGCCAGTAGTATTAAGGGCGCCTACGAGCAGTACTTC. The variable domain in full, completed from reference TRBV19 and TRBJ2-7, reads DGGITQSPKYLFRKEGQNVTLSCEQNLNHDAMYWYRQDPGQGLRLIYYSQIVNDFQKGDIAEGYSVSREKKESFPLTVTSAQKNPTAFYLCASSIKGAYEQYFGPGTRLTVT.

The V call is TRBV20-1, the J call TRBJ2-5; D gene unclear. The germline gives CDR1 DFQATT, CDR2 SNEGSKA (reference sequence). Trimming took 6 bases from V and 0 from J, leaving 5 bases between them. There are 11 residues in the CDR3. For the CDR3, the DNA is TGCAGTGCCTTAGACCAAGAGACCCAGTACTTC. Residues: CSALDQETQYF.

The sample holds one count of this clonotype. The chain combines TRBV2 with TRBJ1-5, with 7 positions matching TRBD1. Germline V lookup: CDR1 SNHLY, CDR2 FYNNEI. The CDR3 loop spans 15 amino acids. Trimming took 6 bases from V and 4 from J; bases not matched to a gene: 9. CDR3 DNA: TGTGCCAGCAGGGACCGGACAGGCACTAATCAGCCCCAGCATTTT. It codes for CASRDRTGTNQPQHF.

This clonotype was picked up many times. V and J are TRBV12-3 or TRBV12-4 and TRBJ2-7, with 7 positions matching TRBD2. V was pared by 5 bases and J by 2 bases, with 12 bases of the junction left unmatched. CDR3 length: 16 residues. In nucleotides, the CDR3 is TGTGCCAGCAGTCCCCGAGCGGGGAGGCCTACCTACGAGCAGTACTTC. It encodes CASSPRAGRPTYEQYF.

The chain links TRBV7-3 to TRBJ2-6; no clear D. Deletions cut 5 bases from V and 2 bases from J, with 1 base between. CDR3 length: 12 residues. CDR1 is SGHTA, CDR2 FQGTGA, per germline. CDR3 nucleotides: TGTGCCAGCAGCACTGGGGCCAACGTCCTGACTTTC. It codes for CASSTGANVLTF. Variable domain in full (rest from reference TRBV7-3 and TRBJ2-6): GAGVSQTPSNKVTEKGKYVELRCDPISGHTALYWYRQSLGQGPEFLIYFQGTGAADDSGLPNDRFFAVRPEGSVSTLKIQRTERGDSAVYLCASSTGANVLTFGAGSRLTVL.

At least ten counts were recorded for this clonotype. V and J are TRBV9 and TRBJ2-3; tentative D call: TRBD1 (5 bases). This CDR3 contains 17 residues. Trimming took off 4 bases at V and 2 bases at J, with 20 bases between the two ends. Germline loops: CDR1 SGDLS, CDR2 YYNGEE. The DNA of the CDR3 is TGTGCCAGCAGCTCCATGGGGCAGACGCCTCACACAGATACGCAGTATTTT. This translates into CASSSMGQTPHTDTQYF.

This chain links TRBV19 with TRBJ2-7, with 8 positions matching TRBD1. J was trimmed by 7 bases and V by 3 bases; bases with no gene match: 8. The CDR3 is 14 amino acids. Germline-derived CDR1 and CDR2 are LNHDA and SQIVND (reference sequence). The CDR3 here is CASSIGQGLGEQYF. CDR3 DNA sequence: TGTGCCAGTAGTATTGGACAGGGATTGGGTGAGCAGTACTTC.

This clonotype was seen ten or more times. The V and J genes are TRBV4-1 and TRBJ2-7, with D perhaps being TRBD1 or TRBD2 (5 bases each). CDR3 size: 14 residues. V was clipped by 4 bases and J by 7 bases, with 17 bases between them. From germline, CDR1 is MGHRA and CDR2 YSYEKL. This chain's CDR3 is CASSPLMGDWEQYF. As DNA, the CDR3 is TGCGCCAGCAGCCCGCTGATGGGGGATTGGGAGCAGTACTTC.

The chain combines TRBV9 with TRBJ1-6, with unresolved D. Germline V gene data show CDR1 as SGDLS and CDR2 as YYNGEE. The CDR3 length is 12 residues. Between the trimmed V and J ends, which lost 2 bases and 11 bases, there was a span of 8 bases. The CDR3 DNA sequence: TGTGCCAGCAGCGTCGGGAACGCACCCCTCCACTTT. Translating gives CASSVGNAPLHF. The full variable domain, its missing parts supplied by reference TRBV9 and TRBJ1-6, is DSGVTQTPKHLITATGQRVTLRCSPRSGDLSVYWYQQSLDQGLQFLIQYYNGEERAKGNILERFSAQQFPDLHSELNLSSLELGDSALYFCASSVGNAPLHFGNGTRLTVT.

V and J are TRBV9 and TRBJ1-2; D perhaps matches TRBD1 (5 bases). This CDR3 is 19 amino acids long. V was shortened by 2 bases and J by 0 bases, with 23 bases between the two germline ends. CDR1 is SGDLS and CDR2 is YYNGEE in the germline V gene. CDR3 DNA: TGTGCCAGCAGCGTTTTCGGGTCCTCTTGGGACCCTGCTAACTATGGCTACACCTTC. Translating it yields CASSVFGSSWDPANYGYTF.

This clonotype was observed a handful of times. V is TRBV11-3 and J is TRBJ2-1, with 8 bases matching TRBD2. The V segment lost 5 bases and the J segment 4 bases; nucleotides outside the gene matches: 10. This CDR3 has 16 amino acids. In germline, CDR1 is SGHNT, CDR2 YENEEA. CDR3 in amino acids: CASSLTSGQSYNEQFF. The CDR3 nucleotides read TGTGCCAGCAGCCTAACTAGCGGTCAAAGTTACAATGAGCAGTTCTTC.

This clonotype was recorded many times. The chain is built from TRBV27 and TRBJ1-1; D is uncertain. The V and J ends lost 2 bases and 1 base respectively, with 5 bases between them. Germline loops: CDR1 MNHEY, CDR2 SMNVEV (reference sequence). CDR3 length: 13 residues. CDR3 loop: CASSLRGNTEAFF. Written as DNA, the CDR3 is TGTGCCAGCAGTTTACGGGGGAACACTGAAGCTTTCTTT.

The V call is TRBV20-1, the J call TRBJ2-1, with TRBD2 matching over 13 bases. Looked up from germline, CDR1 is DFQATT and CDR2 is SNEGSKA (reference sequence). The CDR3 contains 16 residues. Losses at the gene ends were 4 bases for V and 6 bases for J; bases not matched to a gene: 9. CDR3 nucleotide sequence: TGCAGTGCTACAACACCAACTAGCGGGAGGGTCAATGAGCAGTTCTTC. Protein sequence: CSATTPTSGRVNEQFF.

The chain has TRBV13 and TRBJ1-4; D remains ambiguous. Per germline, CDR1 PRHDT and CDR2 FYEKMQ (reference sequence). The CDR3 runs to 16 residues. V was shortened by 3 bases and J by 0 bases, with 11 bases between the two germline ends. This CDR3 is CASSLGLYATNEKLFF. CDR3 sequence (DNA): TGTGCCAGCAGCTTGGGCCTTTATGCAACTAATGAAAAACTGTTTTTT.

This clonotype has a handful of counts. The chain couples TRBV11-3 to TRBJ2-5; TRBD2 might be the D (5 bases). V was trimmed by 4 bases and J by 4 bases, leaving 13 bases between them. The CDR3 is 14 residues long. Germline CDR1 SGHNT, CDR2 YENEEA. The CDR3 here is CASSSPSGGETQYF. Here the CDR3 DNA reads TGTGCCAGCAGCTCACCCAGCGGAGGAGAGACCCAGTACTTC.

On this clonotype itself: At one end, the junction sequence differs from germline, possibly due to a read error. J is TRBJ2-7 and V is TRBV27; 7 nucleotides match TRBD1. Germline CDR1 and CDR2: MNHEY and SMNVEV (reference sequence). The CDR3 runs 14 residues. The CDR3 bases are TGTGCCAGCAGTATATCGACAGGGTATGGGGAGCAGTACTTC. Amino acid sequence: CASSISTGYGEQYF.

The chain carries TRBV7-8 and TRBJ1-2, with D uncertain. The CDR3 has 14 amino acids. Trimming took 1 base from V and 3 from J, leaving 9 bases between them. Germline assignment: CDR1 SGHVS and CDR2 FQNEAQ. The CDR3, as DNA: TGTGCCAGCAGCTTAGGACCAGAGCACTATGGCTACACCTTC. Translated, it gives CASSLGPEHYGYTF.

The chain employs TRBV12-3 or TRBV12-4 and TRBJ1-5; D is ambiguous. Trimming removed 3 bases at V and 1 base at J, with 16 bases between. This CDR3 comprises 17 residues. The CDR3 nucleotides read TGTGCCAGCAGTTTCTTGGGAGCCGAGGGAAGCAATCAGCCCCAGCATTTT. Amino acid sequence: CASSFLGAEGSNQPQHF.

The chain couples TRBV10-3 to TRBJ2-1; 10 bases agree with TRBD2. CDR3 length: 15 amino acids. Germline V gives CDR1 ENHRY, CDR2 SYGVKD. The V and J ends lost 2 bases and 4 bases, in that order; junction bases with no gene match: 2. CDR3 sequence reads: CAISEASGGYNEQFF. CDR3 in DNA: TGTGCCATCAGTGAGGCTAGCGGGGGATACAATGAGCAGTTCTTC.

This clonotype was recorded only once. The CDR3 is CASSGTLFLGGRRGMNTEAFF. The CDR3 nucleotides read TGTGCCAGTAGCGGAACCCTGTTTCTAGGGGGTCGGAGGGGGATGAACACTGAAGCTTTCTTT. The V call is TRBV19, the J call TRBJ1-1; maybe TRBD1 (6 bases). Trimming took off 6 bases at V and 0 bases at J, with 32 bases between the two ends. The CDR3 has 21 residues. Germline lookup yields CDR1 LNHDA and CDR2 SQIVND (reference sequence).

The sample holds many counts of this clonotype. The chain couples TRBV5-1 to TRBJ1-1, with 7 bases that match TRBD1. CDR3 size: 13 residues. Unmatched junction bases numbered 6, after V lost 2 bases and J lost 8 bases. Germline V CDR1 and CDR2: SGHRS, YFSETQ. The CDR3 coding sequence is TGCGCCAGCAGCTTCCGGGAGACAGGGGAAGCTTTCTTT. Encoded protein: CASSFRETGEAFF.